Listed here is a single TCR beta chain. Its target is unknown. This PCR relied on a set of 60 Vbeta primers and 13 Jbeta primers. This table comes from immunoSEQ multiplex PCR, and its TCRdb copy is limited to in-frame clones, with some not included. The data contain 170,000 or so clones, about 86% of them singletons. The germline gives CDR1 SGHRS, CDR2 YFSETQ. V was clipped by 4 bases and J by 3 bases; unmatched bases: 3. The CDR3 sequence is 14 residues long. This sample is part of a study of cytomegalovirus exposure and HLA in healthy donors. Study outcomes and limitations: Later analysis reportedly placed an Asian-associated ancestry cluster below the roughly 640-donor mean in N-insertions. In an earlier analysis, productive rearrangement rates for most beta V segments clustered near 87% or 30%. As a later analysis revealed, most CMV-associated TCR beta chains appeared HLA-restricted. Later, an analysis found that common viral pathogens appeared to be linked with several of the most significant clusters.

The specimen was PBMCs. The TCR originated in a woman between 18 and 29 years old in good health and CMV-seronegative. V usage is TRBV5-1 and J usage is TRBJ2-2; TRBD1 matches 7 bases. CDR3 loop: CASSPGQHTGELFF. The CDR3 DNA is TGCGCCAGCAGCCCGGGACAGCACACCGGGGAGCTGTTTTTT.